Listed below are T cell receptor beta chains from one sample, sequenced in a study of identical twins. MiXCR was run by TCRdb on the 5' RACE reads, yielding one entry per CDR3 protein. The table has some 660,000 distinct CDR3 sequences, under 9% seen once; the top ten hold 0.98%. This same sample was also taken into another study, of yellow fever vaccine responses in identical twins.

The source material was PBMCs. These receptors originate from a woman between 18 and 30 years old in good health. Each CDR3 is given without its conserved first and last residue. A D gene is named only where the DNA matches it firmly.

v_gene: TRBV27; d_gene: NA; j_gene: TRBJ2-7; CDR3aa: ASSSPIYEQY
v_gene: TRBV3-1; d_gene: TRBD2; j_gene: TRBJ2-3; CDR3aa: ASSLRGLAGADTQY
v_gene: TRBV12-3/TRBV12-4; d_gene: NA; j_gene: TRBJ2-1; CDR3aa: ASSLPGGTYNEQF
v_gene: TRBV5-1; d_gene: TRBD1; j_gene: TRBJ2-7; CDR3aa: ASSTGTGPYEQY
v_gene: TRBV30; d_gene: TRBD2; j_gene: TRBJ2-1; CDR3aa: AWSVPAGGSNEQF
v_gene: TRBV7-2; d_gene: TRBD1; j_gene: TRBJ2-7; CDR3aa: ASSPGSGGYYEQY
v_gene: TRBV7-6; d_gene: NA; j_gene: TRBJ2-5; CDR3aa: ASSLNLPGIVETQY
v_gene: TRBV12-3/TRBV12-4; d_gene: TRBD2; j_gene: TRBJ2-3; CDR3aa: ASGPFRGADTQY
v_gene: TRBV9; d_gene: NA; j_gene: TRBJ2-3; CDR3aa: ASSVRVSTDTQY
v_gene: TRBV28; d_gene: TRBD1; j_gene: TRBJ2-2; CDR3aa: ASSFRTGYTGELF
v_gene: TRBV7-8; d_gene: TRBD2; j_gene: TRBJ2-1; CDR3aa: ASSLRLAGGRSDNEQF
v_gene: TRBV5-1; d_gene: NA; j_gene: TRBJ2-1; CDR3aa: ASTLYSNRGNEQF
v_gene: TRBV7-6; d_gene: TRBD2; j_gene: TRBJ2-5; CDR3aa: ASSVGTSDQETQY
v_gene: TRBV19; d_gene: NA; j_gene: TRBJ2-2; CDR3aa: ASSNHVNTGELF
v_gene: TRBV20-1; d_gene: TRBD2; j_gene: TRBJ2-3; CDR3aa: SAREGAGGLHTQY
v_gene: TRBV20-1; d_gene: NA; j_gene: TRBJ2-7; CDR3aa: SARTQVLLYEQY
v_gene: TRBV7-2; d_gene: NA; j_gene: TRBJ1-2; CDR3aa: ASSFDISRGGYT